The 12 T cell receptor beta chains below come from one sample, sequenced in a study of shared clonotypes between healthy human individuals (TCRdb year 2020). For the CD8 naive samples, CD45RO-negative cells were positively selected for CCR7, yielding a CD45RA+CCR7+ population from which TemRA cells were excluded. The library was built by means of the immunoSEQ multiplex PCR assay. What TCRdb holds here is the immuneACCESS table cut down to in-frame rearrangements. Part of the clones is not present; checked against another copy, under half of the missing clones reflect an unresolved V gene, and the others are unexplained. Across this sample there are hundreds of thousands of clones, with around 96% seen only once. Of the sample, around 0.1% falls within the top ten clones. Material for sequencing was naive CD8+ T cells sorted from blood. This specimen's cell subset or site label, interpreted: CD45RA+CCR7+. Receptors were obtained from a woman between 25 and 40 years old in good health.

The chain recombines TRBV7-8 with TRBJ2-5; TRBD1 aligns across 10 bases. V lost 1 base and J lost 5; bases outside the gene matches: 7. The CDR3 is 16 residues long. The germline gives CDR1 SGHVS, CDR2 FQNEAQ. The chain's CDR3 is CASSLERTGGTETQYF. CDR3 nucleotide sequence: TGTGCCAGCAGCTTAGAGAGGACAGGGGGAACGGAGACCCAGTACTTC.

V is TRBV15 and J is TRBJ2-3; perhaps TRBD2 as D (6 bases). The V and J ends lost 1 base and 2 bases respectively, with 13 bases between them. CDR1 and CDR2 from the germline V gene are LNHNV and YYDKDF (reference sequence). CDR3 length equals 16 residues. CDR3 sequence (DNA): TGTGCCACCAGCAGAGTCCCGAGGGAGGTCACAGATACGCAGTATTTT. This sequence encodes CATSRVPREVTDTQYF.

CDR3 amino acids: CASSLETSTTSYNEQFF. The CDR3 bases are TGTGCCAGCAGTTTAGAAACTAGCACCACCTCCTACAATGAGCAGTTCTTC. The chain recombines TRBV28 with TRBJ2-1, with D possibly matching TRBD2 (6 bases). The CDR3 sequence is 17 residues long. Trimming took 2 bases from V and 0 from J, leaving 14 bases between them. The V gene's germline CDR1 is MDHEN and CDR2 SYDVKM.

The chain recombines TRBV6-1 with TRBJ2-5; D is undetermined. V was cut by 1 base and J by 5 bases, with 11 bases left in between. The germline CDR1 and CDR2 sequences are MNHNS and SASEGT. The CDR3 sequence is 14 residues long. The CDR3 protein is CASSEGVLWETQYF. In DNA form, the CDR3 reads TGTGCCAGCAGTGAAGGTGTGCTCTGGGAGACCCAGTACTTC.

This sequence joins TRBV29-1 and TRBJ1-1, with D maybe TRBD1 (6 bases). Per the germline V gene, CDR1 is SQVTM and CDR2 is ANQGSEA. This CDR3 has 14 residues. Deletions cut 7 bases from V and 0 bases from J, with 15 bases between. The CDR3 DNA is TGCAGCGCGGGACGAGGACAGATGAACACTGAAGCTTTCTTT. Residues: CSAGRGQMNTEAFF.

The rearrangement joins TRBV19 to TRBJ2-3; 7 positions match TRBD2. This CDR3 contains 16 residues. V dropped 1 base and J dropped 6; count of bases not matched to a gene: 10. Germline lookup yields CDR1 LNHDA and CDR2 SQIVND (reference sequence). This chain's CDR3 is CASSIVGLADMDTQYF. The CDR3 nucleotides are TGTGCCAGTAGTATAGTAGGCCTAGCGGACATGGATACGCAGTATTTT.

CDR3 DNA sequence: TGTGCCAGCAGCTTGGTTAGGGGCAGGGCCGGTAACGAGCAGTACTTC. As protein: CASSLVRGRAGNEQYF. The V gene is TRBV7-8, the J gene TRBJ2-7; D is perhaps TRBD1 (5 bases). Germline lookup yields CDR1 SGHVS and CDR2 FQNEAQ. The CDR3 has 16 residues. V was cut by 3 bases and J by 5 bases, with 20 bases left in between.

This chain joins TRBV27 and TRBJ1-6; D not resolved. Deletions cut 6 bases from V and 0 bases from J, with 15 bases between. The CDR3 runs to 17 residues. CDR1 and CDR2 (germline): MNHEY, SMNVEV (reference sequence). CDR3 DNA: TGTGCCAGCAGGTCGAGGGATCAGAGCTCCTATAATTCACCCCTCCACTTT. Translation: CASRSRDQSSYNSPLHF.

The V gene is TRBV7-8, the J gene TRBJ2-1; 13 nucleotides line up with TRBD2. CDR1 and CDR2 from the germline V gene are SGHVS and FQNEAQ. This CDR3 has 14 amino acids. Germline trimming cut 5 bases from V and 10 bases from J; bases unmatched to any gene: 5. CDR3 amino acids: CASSSTSGREEQFF. The CDR3 DNA reads as TGTGCCAGCAGCAGTACTAGCGGGAGGGAGGAGCAGTTCTTC. Full variable domain (remainder filled in from reference TRBV7-8 and TRBJ2-1): GAGVSQSPRYKVAKRGQDVALRCDPISGHVSLFWYQQALGQGPEFLTYFQNEAQLDKSGLPSDRFFAERPEGSVSTLKIQRTQQEDSAVYLCASSSTSGREEQFFGPGTRLTVL.

The chain recombines TRBV13 with TRBJ2-3, with D possibly TRBD2 on 6 matching bases. In germline, CDR1 is PRHDT, CDR2 FYEKMQ (reference sequence). This CDR3 has 18 amino acids. V lost 5 bases, J lost 6 bases, and 27 bases lay in between. CDR3 sequence (DNA): TGTGCCAGCAGCCTCAACCCGGGACTGTCCGAGGTGTGGGATACGCAGTATTTT. This codes for CASSLNPGLSEVWDTQYF.

This clone was counted only a few times. This chain links TRBV29-1 with TRBJ2-6; D uncertain. The CDR3 has 18 amino acids. V was shortened by 1 base and J by 0 bases, with 16 bases between the two germline ends. Germline CDR1 is SQVTM and CDR2 is ANQGSEA. The CDR3 nucleotides are TGCAGCGTTGAAGGTGGCGCGGACGCTTACTCTGGGGCCAACGTCCTGACTTTC. Translation gives CSVEGGADAYSGANVLTF. Supplemented by reference TRBV29-1 and TRBJ2-6, the full variable domain reads SAVISQKPSRDICQRGTSLTIQCQVDSQVTMMFWYRQQPGQSLTLIATANQGSEATYESGFVIDKFPISRPNLTFSTLTVSNMSPEDSSIYLCSVEGGADAYSGANVLTFGAGSRLTVL.

This sequence joins TRBV27 and TRBJ2-7; TRBD2 might be the D (6 bases). V was cut by 5 bases and J by 5 bases, with 16 bases left in between. CDR3 length: 14 amino acids. Germline V CDR1 and CDR2: MNHEY, SMNVEV (reference sequence). The CDR3 sequence is CASSRKGWGDEQYF. CDR3 DNA: TGTGCCAGCAGTCGCAAGGGCTGGGGGGACGAGCAGTACTTC.